This T cell receptor beta chain originates from a study of PD-L1 blockade in urothelial cancer. Study-level background: Blood gave a median roughly 140,000 T cells.

About this clone itself: The antigen is undetermined.

Study-wide findings and caveats: By 3 weeks, tumor-associated blood clones had expanded more in durable-benefit patients.

The time point is: pretreatment peripheral blood. Using immunoSEQ multiplex PCR, the repertoire was profiled, and TCRdb retains in-frame clones only, with some absent. The sample consists of around 92,000 clones, about 89% of them appearing once. This sample comprised PBMCs, obtained around atezolizumab (anti-PD-L1) treatment. The sequence was collected from a woman of 80 years or more with urothelial cancer.

For the CDR3, the DNA is TGTGCCAGCGGGGACAGGGTAATTGTTAGCAATCAGCCCCAGCATTTT. This sequence encodes CASGDRVIVSNQPQHF. The V gene is TRBV28, the J gene TRBJ1-5; 9 bases match TRBD1. This CDR3 has 16 amino acids. With V trimmed by 8 bases and J by 0 bases, 8 bases remained unmatched. Germline loops: CDR1 MDHEN, CDR2 SYDVKM.